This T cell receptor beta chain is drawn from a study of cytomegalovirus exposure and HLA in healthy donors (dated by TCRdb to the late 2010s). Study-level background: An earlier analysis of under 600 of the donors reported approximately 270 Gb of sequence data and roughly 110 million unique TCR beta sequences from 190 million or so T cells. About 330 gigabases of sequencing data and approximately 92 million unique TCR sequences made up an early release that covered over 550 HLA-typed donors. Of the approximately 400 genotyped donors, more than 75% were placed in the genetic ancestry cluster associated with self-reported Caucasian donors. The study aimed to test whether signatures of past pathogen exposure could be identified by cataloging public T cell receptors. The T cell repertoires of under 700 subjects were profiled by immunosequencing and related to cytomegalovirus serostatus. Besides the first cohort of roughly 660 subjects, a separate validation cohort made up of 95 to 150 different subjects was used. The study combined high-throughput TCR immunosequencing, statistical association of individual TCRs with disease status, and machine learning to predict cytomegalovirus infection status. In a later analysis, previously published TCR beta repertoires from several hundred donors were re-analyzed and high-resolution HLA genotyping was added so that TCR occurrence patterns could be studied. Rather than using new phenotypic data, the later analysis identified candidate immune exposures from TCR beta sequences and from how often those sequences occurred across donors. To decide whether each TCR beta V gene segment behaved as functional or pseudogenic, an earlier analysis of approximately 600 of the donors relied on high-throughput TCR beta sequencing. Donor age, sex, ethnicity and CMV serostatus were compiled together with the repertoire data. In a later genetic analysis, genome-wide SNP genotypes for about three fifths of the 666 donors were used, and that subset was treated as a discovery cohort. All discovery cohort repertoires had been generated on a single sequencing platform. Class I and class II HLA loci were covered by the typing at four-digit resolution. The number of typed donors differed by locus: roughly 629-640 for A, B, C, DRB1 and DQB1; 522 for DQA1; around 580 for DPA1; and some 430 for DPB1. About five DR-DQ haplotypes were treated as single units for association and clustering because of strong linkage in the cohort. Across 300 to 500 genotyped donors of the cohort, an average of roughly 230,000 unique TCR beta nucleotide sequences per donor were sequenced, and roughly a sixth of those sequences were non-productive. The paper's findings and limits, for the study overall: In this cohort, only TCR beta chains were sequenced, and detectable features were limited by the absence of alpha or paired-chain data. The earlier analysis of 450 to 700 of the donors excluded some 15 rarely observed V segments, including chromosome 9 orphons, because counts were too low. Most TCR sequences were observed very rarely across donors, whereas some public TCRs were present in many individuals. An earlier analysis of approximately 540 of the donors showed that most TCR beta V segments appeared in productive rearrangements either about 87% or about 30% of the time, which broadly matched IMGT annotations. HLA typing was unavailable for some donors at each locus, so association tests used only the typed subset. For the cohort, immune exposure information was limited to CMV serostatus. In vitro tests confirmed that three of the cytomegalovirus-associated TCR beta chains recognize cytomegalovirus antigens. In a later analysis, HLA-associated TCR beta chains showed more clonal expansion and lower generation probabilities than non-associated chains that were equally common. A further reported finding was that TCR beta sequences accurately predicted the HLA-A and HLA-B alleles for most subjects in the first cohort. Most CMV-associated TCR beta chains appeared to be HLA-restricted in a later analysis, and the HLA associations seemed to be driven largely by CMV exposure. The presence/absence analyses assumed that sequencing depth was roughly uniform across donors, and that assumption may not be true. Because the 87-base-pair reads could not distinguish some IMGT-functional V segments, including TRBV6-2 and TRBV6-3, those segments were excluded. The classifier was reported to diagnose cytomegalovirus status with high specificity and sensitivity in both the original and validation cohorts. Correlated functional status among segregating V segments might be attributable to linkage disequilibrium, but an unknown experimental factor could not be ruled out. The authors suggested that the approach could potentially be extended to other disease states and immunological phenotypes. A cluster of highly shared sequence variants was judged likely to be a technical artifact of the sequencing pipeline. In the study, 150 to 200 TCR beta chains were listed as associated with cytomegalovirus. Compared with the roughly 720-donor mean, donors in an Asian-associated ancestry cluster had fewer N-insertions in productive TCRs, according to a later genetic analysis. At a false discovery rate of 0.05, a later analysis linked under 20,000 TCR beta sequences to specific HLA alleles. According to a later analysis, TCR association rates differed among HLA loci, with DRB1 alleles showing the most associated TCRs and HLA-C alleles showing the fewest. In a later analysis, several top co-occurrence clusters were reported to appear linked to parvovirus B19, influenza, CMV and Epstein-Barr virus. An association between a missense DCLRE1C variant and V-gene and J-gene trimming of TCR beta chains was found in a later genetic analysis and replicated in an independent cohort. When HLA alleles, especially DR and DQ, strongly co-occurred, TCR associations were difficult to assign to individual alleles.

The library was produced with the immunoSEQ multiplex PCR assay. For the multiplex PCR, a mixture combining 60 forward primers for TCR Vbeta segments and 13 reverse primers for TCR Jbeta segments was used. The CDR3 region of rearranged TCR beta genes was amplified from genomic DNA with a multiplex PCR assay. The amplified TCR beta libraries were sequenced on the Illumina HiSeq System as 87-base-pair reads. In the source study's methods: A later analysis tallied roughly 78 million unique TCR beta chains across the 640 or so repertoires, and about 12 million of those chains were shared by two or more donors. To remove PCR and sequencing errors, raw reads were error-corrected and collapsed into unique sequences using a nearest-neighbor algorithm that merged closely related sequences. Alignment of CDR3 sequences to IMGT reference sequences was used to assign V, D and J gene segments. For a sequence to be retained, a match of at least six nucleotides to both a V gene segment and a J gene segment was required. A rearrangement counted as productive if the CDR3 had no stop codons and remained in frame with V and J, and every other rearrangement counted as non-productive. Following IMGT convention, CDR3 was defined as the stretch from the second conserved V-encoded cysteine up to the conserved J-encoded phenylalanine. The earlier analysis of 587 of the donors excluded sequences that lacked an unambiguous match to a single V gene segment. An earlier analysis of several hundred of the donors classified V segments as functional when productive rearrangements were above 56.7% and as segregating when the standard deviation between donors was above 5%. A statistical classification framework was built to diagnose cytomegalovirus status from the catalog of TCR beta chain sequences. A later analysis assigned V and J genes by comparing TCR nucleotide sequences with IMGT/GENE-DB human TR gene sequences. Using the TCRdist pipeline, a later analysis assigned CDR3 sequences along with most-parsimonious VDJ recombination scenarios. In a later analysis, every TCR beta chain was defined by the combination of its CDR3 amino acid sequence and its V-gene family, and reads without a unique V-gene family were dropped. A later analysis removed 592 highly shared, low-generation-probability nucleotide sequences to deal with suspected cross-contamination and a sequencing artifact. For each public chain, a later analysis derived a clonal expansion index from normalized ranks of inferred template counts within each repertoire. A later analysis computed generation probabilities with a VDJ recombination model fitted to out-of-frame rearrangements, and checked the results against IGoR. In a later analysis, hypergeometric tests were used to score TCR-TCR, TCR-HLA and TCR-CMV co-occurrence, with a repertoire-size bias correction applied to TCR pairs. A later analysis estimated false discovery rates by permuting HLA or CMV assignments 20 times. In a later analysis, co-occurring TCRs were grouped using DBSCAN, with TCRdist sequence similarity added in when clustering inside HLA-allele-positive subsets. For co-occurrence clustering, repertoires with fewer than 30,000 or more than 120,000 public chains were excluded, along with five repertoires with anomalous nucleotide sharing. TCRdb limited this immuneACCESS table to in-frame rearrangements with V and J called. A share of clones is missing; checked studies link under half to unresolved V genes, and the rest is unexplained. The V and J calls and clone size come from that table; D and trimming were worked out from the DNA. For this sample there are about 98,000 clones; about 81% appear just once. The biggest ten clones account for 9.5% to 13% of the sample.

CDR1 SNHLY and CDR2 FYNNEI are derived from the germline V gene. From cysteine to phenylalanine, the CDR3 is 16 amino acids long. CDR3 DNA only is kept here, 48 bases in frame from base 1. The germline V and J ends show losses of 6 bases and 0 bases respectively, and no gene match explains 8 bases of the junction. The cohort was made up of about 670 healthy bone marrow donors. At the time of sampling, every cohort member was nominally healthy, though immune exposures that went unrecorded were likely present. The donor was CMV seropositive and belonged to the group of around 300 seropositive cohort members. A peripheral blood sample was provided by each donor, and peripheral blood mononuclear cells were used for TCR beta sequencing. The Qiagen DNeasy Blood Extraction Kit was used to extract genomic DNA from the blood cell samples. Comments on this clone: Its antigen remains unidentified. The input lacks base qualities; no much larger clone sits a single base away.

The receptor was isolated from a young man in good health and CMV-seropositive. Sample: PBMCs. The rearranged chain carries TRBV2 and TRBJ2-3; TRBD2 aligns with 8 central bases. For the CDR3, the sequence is CASRSPSGFSTDTQYF. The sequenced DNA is TGTGCCAGCAGGAGCCCTAGCGGGTTTAGCACAGATACGCAGTATTTT.